These 19 T cell receptor beta chains share one sample of origin, sequenced in a study of neoadjuvant anti-PD-1 for oral cavity cancer (dated by TCRdb to 2020 to 2022). The method was the immunoSEQ multiplex PCR assay. Held by TCRdb, this immuneACCESS table contains in-frame sequences only and omits some clones. Under half of the omission traces to an unresolved V gene where checked; the cause of the rest is unknown. The sample profile shows around 65,000 clones; 86% of them were found once. The leading ten clones occupy around 2.8% of the sample. The time point label, read with the paper, signifies: after neoadjuvant nivolumab, at surgical resection. Sequences were derived from PBMCs, sampled after nivolumab (anti-PD-1) treatment. Receptors originate from a person aged 35-79 years with oral cavity squamous cell carcinoma.

There are a few counts of this clone. The genes are TRBV15 and TRBJ1-1; D not certain. Between the trimmed V and J ends, which lost 0 bases and 5 bases, there was a span of 13 bases. The germline V gene has CDR1 LNHNV and CDR2 YYDKDF (reference sequence). CDR3 size: 15 residues. The CDR3 DNA reads as TGTGCCACCAGCAGAGATCGGGTAGGGCCTACTGAAGCTTTCTTT. This sequence encodes CATSRDRVGPTEAFF.

This clone was counted a single time. This rearrangement joins TRBV7-2 to TRBJ2-5; D is undetermined. Trimming removed 4 bases at V and 6 bases at J, with 15 bases between. The length of the CDR3 is 14 residues. The germline gives CDR1 SGHTA, CDR2 FQGNSA. The chain's CDR3 is CASSSGWAEKTQYF. The CDR3, as DNA: TGTGCCAGCAGCTCTGGGTGGGCCGAGAAGACCCAGTACTTC.

This clone showed up just a few times. This sequence joins TRBV5-1 and TRBJ2-5; D may be TRBD1 or TRBD2 (5 bases each). CDR3 size: 15 residues. V shed 0 bases and J shed 5 bases, with 14 bases lying between them. Germline lookup yields CDR1 SGHRS and CDR2 YFSETQ. CDR3 in amino acids: CASSLEGQRGETQYF. For the CDR3, the DNA is TGCGCCAGCAGCTTGGAAGGGCAGAGGGGCGAGACCCAGTACTTC.

The rearrangement uses TRBV5-1 and TRBJ2-1; the D gene is possibly TRBD2 (6 bases). The CDR3 spans 19 residues. Trimming cost V 1 base and J 5 bases, with 25 bases left between them. Germline assignment: CDR1 SGHRS and CDR2 YFSETQ. CDR3 sequence reads: CASSLRLVARTQPHNEQFF. CDR3 in DNA: TGCGCCAGCAGCTTGAGACTAGTAGCCCGGACACAACCCCACAATGAGCAGTTCTTC.

In DNA form, the CDR3 reads TGTGCCAGCACCCGAGGTGGAAGATGGGCCGGGGAGCTGTTTTTT. Its translation is CASTRGGRWAGELFF. This chain links TRBV5-4 with TRBJ2-2; unclear D gene. Between the trimmed V and J ends, which lost 6 bases and 6 bases, there was a span of 18 bases. The CDR3 sequence is 15 residues long. Germline values: CDR1 SGHNT, CDR2 YYREEE (reference sequence).

The CDR3 DNA reads as TGTGCCAGCAGTGAAGGGGTAGGGCCCCAGCATTTT. Residues: CASSEGVGPQHF. This chain uses TRBV2 with TRBJ1-5; no clear D. The germline CDR1 and CDR2 sequences are SNHLY and FYNNEI. This CDR3 comprises 12 residues. The V and J ends lost 1 base and 9 bases respectively, with 7 bases between them. Drawing the rest from reference TRBV2 and TRBJ1-5, the complete variable domain is EPEVTQTPSHQVTQMGQEVILRCVPISNHLYFYWYRQILGQKVEFLVSFYNNEISEKSEIFDDQFSVERPDGSNFTLKIRSTKLEDSAMYFCASSEGVGPQHFGDGTRLSIL.

The chain links TRBV11-1 to TRBJ2-1; TRBD1 is a possible D gene (5 bases). Germline-derived CDR1 and CDR2 are SGHAT and FQDESV (reference sequence). There are 14 residues in the CDR3. The V end was cut by 4 bases, the J end by 1 base, with 8 bases between. CDR3 residues: CASSWQGSYNEQFF. In DNA, the CDR3 is TGTGCCAGCAGCTGGCAGGGATCCTACAATGAGCAGTTCTTC.

Concerning this clone itself: The sample carries other DNA sequences with the same CDR3. The V gene is TRBV9, the J gene TRBJ2-2, with D possibly TRBD2 on 6 matching bases. V lost 2 bases to trimming and J lost 1 base, with 9 bases between them. The germline CDR1 and CDR2 sequences are SGDLS and YYNGEE. The CDR3 totals 15 residues. Here the CDR3 reads CASSVGTLNTGELFF. The CDR3 region has the DNA TGTGCCAGCAGCGTGGGGACTCTGAACACCGGGGAGCTGTTTTTT.

The gene calls are TRBV30 and TRBJ1-1; TRBD1 matches at 8 bases. The CDR3 is made up of 15 amino acids. The junction had 14 bases not matched to a gene; V was cut back by 0 bases and J by 11 bases. Germline CDR1 GTSNPN, CDR2 SVGIG (reference sequence). CDR3 DNA sequence: TGTGCCTGGAGTGTTCTCGATTTGACGACAGGGGCGGCTTTCTTT. This sequence encodes CAWSVLDLTTGAAFF.

The V gene is TRBV18, the J gene TRBJ2-2; 9 bases are shared with TRBD1. V shed 3 bases and J 2 bases; nucleotides not matched to a gene: 4. Germline V gene lookup returns CDR1 KGHSH and CDR2 LQKENI. The CDR3 consists of 16 residues. The CDR3 region is CASSPDRGYNTGELFF. CDR3 nucleotide sequence: TGTGCCAGCTCACCGGACAGGGGCTACAACACCGGGGAGCTGTTTTTT.

This clone was picked up a small number of times. The rearrangement uses TRBV6-5 and TRBJ1-2; a weak D match, TRBD1 (5 bases). The germline gives CDR1 MNHEY, CDR2 SVGAGI. This CDR3 spans 13 amino acids. Trimming pared 6 bases from V and 4 bases from J, leaving 12 bases between. The CDR3 loop is CASSPGAGYGYTF. The CDR3 DNA reads TGTGCCAGCAGCCCCGGGGCGGGCTATGGCTACACCTTC.

The chain is built from TRBV5-1 and TRBJ1-1; maybe TRBD1 (5 bases). Trimming removed 0 bases at V and 5 bases at J, with 14 bases between. Per germline, CDR1 SGHRS and CDR2 YFSETQ. The CDR3 has 15 amino acids. CDR3: CASSLDSRQGTEAFF. For the CDR3, the DNA is TGCGCCAGCAGCTTGGATTCCCGGCAGGGTACTGAAGCTTTCTTT.

The chain uses TRBV6-5 and TRBJ1-1, with 8 bases aligning to TRBD1. Germline assignment: CDR1 MNHEY and CDR2 SVGAGI. This CDR3 is built from 13 residues. The ends lost 7 bases at V and 5 bases at J; junction bases unmatched: 6. Here the CDR3 DNA reads TGTGCCAGCAAGACAGGGGTAAGAACTGAAGCTTTCTTT. As protein: CASKTGVRTEAFF.

This chain connects TRBV5-5 to TRBJ1-4; the match to TRBD1 covers 7 bases. Germline lookup yields CDR1 SGHKS and CDR2 YYEKEE (reference sequence). V lost 4 bases and J lost 10; bases outside the gene matches: 10. The length of the CDR3 is 14 residues. In DNA, the CDR3 is TGTGCCAGCAGCCTCGGCGGGGACAGAGGAAAACTGTTTTTT. Translating gives CASSLGGDRGKLFF.

The chain carries TRBV10-3 and TRBJ2-1, with 12 bases aligning to TRBD1. The length of the CDR3 is 16 residues. V gave up 7 bases and J gave up 10 bases; unmatched junction bases: 14. Germline loops: CDR1 ENHRY, CDR2 SYGVKD. The chain's CDR3 is CAITPGPGQGAYEQFF. CDR3 DNA sequence: TGTGCCATCACTCCTGGGCCGGGACAGGGGGCGTACGAGCAGTTCTTC.

The chain couples TRBV4-1 to TRBJ2-7; D is unresolved. The V gene's germline CDR1 is MGHRA and CDR2 YSYEKL. V was shortened by 4 bases and J by 5 bases, with 18 bases between the two germline ends. This CDR3 is built from 15 residues. The CDR3 DNA reads as TGCGCCAGCAGCCCGGAGAATAACTATCCGCACGAGCAGTACTTC. It encodes CASSPENNYPHEQYF.

CDR3 residues: CASSVGQSQETQYF. The CDR3 nucleotides are TGTGCCAGCAGTGTTGGGCAGTCACAAGAGACCCAGTACTTC. This chain uses TRBV6-1 with TRBJ2-5; D is unresolved. With 4 bases removed from V and 2 bases from J, the gap between germline ends came to 11 bases. The CDR3 is 14 residues long. Germline CDR1 and CDR2: MNHNS and SASEGT.

The chain recombines TRBV5-5 with TRBJ1-2, with D perhaps matching TRBD1 (6 bases). Germline assignment: CDR1 SGHKS and CDR2 YYEKEE (reference sequence). V lost 4 bases to trimming and J lost 6 bases, with 22 bases between them. This CDR3 is built from 16 residues. This CDR3 reads CASSTDSQSPPNGYTF. For the CDR3, the DNA is TGTGCCAGCAGCACGGACAGCCAGAGCCCCCCTAATGGCTACACCTTC.

The rearrangement links TRBV30 to TRBJ2-5, with TRBD1 matching 8 bases. The CDR3 runs to 13 residues. Losses at the gene ends were 0 bases for V and 5 bases for J; bases not matched to a gene: 2. The germline V gene encodes CDR1 GTSNPN and CDR2 SVGIG (reference sequence). CDR3 region: CAWSVTGVETQYF. CDR3 coding DNA: TGTGCCTGGAGTGTGACAGGGGTCGAGACCCAGTACTTC. Filled out from reference TRBV30 and TRBJ2-5, the complete variable domain reads SQTIHQWPATLVQPVGSPLSLECTVEGTSNPNLYWYRQAAGRGLQLLFYSVGIGQISSEVPQNLSASRPQDRQFILSSKKLLLSDSGFYLCAWSVTGVETQYFGPGTRLLVL.